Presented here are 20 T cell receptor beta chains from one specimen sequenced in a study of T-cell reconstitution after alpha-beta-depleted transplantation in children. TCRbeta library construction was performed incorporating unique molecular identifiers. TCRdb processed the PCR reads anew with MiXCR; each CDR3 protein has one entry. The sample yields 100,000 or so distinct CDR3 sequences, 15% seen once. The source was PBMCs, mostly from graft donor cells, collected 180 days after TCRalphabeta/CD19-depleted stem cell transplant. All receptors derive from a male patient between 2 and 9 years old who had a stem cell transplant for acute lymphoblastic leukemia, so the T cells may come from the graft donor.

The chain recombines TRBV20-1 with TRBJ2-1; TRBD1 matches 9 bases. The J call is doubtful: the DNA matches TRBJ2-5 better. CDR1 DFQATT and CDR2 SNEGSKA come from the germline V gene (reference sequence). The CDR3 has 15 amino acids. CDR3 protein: CSAAWTGVSQETQYF. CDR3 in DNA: TGCAGTGCCGCTTGGACAGGGGTCAGCCAAGAGACCCAGTACTTC.

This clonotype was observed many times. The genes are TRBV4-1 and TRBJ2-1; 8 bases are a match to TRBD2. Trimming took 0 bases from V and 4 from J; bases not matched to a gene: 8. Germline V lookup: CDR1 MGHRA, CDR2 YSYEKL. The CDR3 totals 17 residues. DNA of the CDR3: TGCGCCAGCAGCCAAGATAGCGGGACAAGTAGATACAATGAGCAGTTCTTC. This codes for CASSQDSGTSRYNEQFF.

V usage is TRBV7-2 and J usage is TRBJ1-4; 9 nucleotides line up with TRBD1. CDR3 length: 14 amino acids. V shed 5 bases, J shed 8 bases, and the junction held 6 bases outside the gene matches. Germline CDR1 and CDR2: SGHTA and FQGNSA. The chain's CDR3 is CASSRDRGDEKLFF. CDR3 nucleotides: TGTGCCAGCAGCCGCGACAGGGGGGACGAAAAACTGTTTTTT.

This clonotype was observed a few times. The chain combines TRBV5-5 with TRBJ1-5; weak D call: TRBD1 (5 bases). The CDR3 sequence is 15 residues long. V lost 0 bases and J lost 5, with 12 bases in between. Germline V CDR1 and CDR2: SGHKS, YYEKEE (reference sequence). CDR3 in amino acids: CASSLDGTAYQPQHF. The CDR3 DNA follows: TGTGCCAGCAGCTTGGATGGGACCGCGTATCAGCCCCAGCATTTT.

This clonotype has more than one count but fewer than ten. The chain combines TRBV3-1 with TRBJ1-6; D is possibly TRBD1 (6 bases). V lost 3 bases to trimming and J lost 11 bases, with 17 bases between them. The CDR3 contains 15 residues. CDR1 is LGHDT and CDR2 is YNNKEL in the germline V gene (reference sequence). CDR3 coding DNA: TGTGCCAGCAGCCAGTCGACAGGCGGAGGGACACCCCTCCACTTT. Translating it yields CASSQSTGGGTPLHF.

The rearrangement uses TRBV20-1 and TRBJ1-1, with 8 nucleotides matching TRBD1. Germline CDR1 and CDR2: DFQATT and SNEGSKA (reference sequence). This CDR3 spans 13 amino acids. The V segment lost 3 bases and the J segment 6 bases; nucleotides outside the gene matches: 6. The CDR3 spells CSARVTGGAEAFF. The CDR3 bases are TGCAGTGCTAGGGTTACAGGGGGGGCTGAAGCTTTCTTT.

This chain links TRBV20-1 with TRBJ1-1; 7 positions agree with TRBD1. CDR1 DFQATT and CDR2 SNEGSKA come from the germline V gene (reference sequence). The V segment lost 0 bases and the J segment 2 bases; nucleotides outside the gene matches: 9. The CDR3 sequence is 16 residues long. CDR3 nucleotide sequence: TGCAGTGCTAGAGATCCTTGGACAGGAGTTAACACTGAAGCTTTCTTT. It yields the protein CSARDPWTGVNTEAFF.

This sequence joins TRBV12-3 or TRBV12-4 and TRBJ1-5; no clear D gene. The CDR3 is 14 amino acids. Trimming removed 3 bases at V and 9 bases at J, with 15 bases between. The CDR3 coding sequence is TGTGCCAGCAGTTTCAGGTCTTACGGAGGGCCCCAGCATTTT. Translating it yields CASSFRSYGGPQHF.

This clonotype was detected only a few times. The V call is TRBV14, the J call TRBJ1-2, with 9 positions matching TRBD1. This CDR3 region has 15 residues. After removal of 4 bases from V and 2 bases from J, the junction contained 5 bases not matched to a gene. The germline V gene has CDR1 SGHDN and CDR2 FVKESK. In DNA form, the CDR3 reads TGTGCCAGCAGCCTTACCGGGACAGGGAACTATGGCTACACCTTC. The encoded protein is CASSLTGTGNYGYTF.

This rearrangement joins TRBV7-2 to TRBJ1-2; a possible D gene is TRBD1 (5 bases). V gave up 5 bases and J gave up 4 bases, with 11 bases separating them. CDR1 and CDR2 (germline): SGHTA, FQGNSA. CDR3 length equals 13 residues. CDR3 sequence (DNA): TGTGCCAGCAGCCAGGGACGGTTCTATGGCTACACCTTC. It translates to CASSQGRFYGYTF.

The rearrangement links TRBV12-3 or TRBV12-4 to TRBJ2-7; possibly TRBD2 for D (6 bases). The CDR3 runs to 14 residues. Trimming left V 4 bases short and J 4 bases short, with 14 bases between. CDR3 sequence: CASSSGRGWYEQYF. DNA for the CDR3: TGTGCCAGCAGTTCCGGACGGGGGTGGTACGAGCAGTACTTC.

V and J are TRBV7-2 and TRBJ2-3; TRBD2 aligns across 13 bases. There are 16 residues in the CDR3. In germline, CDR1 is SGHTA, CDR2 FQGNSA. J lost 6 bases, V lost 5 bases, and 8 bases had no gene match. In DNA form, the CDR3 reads TGTGCCAGCAGCCCAAGACTAGCGGGGGGCCCCGATACGCAGTATTTT. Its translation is CASSPRLAGGPDTQYF.

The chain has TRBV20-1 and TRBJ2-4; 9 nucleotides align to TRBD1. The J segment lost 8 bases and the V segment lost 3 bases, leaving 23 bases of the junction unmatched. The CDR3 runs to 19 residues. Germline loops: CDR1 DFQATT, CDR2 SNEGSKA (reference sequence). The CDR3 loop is CSASPRRLTDRGGFHIQYF. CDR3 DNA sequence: TGCAGTGCTAGCCCCAGACGCTTAACGGACAGGGGAGGGTTCCACATTCAGTACTTC.

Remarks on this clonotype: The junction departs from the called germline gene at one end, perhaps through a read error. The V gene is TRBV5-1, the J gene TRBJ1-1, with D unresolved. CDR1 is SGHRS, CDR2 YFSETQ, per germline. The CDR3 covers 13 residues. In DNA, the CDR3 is TGCGCCGGCAGCTTGGTCACCAACACTGAAGCTTACTTT. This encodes CAGSLVTNTEAYF.

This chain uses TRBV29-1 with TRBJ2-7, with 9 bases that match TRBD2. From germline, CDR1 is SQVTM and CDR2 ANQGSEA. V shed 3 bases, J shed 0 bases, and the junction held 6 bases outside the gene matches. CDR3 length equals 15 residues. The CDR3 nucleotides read TGCAGCGTTGAGGAAATAGCGGGGGCCTCCTACGAGCAGTACTTC. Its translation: CSVEEIAGASYEQYF.

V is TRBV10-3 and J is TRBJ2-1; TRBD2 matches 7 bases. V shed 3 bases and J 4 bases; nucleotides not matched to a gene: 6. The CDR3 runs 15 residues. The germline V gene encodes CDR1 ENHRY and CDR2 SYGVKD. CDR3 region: CAISEGTTSYNEQFF. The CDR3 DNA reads TGTGCCATCAGTGAAGGGACTACCTCATACAATGAGCAGTTCTTC.

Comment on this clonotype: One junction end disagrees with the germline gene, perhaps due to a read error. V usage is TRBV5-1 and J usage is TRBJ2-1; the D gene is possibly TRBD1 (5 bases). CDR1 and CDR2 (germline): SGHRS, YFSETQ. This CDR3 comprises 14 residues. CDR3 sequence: CASSPGQPYNEQLF. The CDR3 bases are TGCGCCAGCAGCCCCGGACAACCGTACAATGAGCAGCTCTTC.

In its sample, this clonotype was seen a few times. CDR3 coding DNA: TGTGCCAGCAGCTTGTCCGGGACTAGCGGGGTTTACACCGGGGAGCTGTTTTTT. This codes for CASSLSGTSGVYTGELFF. This chain joins TRBV11-2 and TRBJ2-2, with 13 bases fitting TRBD2. In germline, CDR1 is SGHAT, CDR2 FQNNGV. V lost 3 bases and J lost 3; bases outside the gene matches: 7. This CDR3 is built from 18 residues.

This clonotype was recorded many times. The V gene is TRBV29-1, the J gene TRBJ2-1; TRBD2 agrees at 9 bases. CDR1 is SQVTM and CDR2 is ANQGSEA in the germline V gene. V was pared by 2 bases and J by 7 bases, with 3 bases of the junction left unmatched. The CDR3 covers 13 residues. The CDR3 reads CSVERLAGNEQFF. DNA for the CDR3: TGCAGCGTTGAAAGGCTAGCGGGGAATGAGCAGTTCTTC.

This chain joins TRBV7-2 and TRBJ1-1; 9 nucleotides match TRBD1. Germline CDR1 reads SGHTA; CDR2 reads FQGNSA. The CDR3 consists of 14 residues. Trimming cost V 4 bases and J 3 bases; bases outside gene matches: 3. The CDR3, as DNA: TGTGCCAGCAGCTCCTGGACAGGGGACACTGAAGCTTTCTTT. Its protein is CASSSWTGDTEAFF.